This TCR beta chain was captured in a study of beta chain features in type 1 diabetes (dated by TCRdb to 2017 to 2018). In the study overall: Mean age, gender distribution, total cell number and subset yield were not different between patients and healthy donors. A total of roughly 99 million sorted cells were examined across all samples, and the number of cells per subset was strongly correlated with RNA yield. The study compared the TCRB repertoires of sorted circulating CD4+ T cell subsets in recently diagnosed type 1 diabetes patients with those in matched healthy donors. Regulatory and stem cell-like memory subsets were obtained from only 8 patients and about eight healthy donors, while naive and central memory subsets were obtained from all 30 or so donors. On the study overall, not on this receptor specifically: Because cDNA was sequenced instead of genomic DNA, highly expressing activated cells could be over-represented, though the groups showed no difference in activation or CD3 levels. In all four CD4+ subsets, TCRB CDR3 length was moderately but significantly shorter in type 1 diabetes patients. PCR might favor shorter templates, but patient and control samples were amplified and corrected together, so any skew would affect both groups equally. Because the HLA sub-analyses included only small numbers of individuals, any influence of HLA type on TCRB rearrangement was left unresolved. Naive, central memory and regulatory TCRB repertoires appeared more similar among patients than among healthy donors. Fewer insertions and more nucleotide deletions at VDJ recombination sites were observed in patients with type 1 diabetes, implying thymic rearrangement abnormalities.

The entire isolated RNA was reverse transcribed using the High Capacity cDNA Reverse Transcription Kit, and thus expressed TCRB transcripts were sequenced. Deep immunoSEQ sequencing was applied to naive, central memory and regulatory T cell samples, giving an average of around 3.4 million total reads per sample. Sorted cells were lysed in RLT buffer, and RNA was extracted using DNase-treated RNeasy Micro or Mini kits according to cell number. To prevent cross-contamination, each cell subset was processed individually, whereas patient and healthy donor samples were processed jointly. Using the immunoSEQ multiplex PCR, TCRB sequences were amplified from cDNA into 87-bp fragments spanning the CDR3 region. The amplicons were sequenced using the Illumina HiSeq platform. In the authors' own workflow: PCR bias was computationally corrected using synthetic template baselines, reads within Hamming distance 2 were collapsed, and singletons that could not be merged were discarded. Reads were aligned against IMGT to assign V, D and J genes, CDR3 length and insertions or deletions at six rearrangement sites. Within each subset, clonotype counts were normalized to sorted cell number, and only after that were true diversity and Gini coefficients computed with the tcR R package. The overlap coefficient, calculated on TCRB nucleotide sequences, was used to quantify repertoire sharing. TCRdb's version of the immuneACCESS table is confined to in-frame rearrangements and falls short of the full clone set. An unresolved V gene accounts for under half of the shortfall where checked; the remainder is of unknown origin. V, J and clone size were drawn from that table, and D and trimming were deduced from the DNA. Present in this sample are about 220,000 clones, approximately 10% of which were seen just once. The ten top clones hold 1% to 1.5% of the sample.

From the germline V gene, CDR1 is SNHLY and CDR2 is FYNNEI. V is reduced by 1 base and J by 6 bases, leaving a spacing of 7 bases between them. From cysteine to phenylalanine, the CDR3 is 13 amino acids long. This entry keeps only the CDR3 DNA: 39 bases, framed from base 1. Each donor gave one peripheral blood draw, averaging approximately 120 mL, which was collected into heparinised tubes. A BD FACSAria II and a panel including CD45RO, CCR7, CD25, CD127, CD95 and CD27 were used to sort naive, central memory, regulatory and stem cell-like memory CD4+ T cells. All sorted populations exceeded 95% purity. PBMCs were separated immediately by Lymphoprep density gradient centrifugation and were stained directly, without being cultured. So that batch effects would be minimized, each experiment stained and sorted samples in pairs, pairing one healthy donor with one patient. Of note for this clone: No antigen is known for it. One base away there is no much larger clone; base qualities are not given.

The sample comprised central memory CD4+ T cells from blood. The chain is made from TRBV2 and TRBJ2-1, with no confidently assigned D gene. The source of this sequence is a man younger than 30 in good health. The DNA is as follows: TGTGCCAGCAGTGAAGTGTTAGGCAATGAGCAGTTCTTC. It translates as CASSEVLGNEQFF.